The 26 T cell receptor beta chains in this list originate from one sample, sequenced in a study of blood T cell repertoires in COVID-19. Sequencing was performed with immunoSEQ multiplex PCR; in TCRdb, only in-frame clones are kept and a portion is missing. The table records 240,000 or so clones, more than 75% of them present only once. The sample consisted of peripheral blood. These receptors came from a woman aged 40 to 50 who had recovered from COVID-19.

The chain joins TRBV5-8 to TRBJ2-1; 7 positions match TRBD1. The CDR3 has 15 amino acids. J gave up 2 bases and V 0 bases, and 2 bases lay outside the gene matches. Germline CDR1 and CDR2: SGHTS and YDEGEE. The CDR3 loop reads CASSLGRGTYNEQFF. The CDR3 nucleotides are TGTGCCAGCAGCTTGGGCAGGGGGACCTACAATGAGCAGTTCTTC.

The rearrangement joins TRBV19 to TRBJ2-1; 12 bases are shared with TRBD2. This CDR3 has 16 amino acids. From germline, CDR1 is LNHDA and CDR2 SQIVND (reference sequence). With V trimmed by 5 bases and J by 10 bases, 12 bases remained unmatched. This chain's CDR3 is CASSQSPSGRGGEQFF. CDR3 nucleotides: TGTGCCAGTAGTCAGAGTCCTAGCGGGAGGGGCGGGGAGCAGTTCTTC.

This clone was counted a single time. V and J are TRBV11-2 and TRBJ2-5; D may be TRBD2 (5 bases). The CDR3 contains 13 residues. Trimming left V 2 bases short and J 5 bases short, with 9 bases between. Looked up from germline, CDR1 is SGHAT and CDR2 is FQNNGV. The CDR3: CASSLWGVETQYF. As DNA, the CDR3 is TGTGCCAGCAGCTTATGGGGAGTTGAGACCCAGTACTTC.

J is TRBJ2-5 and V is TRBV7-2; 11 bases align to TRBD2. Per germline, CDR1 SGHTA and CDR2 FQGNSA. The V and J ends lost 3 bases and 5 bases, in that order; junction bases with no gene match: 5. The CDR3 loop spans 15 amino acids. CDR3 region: CASSFRLAGRETQYF. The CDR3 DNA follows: TGTGCCAGCAGCTTCCGACTAGCGGGGCGGGAGACCCAGTACTTC. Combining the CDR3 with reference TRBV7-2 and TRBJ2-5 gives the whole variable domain GAGVSQSPSNKVTEKGKDVELRCDPISGHTALYWYRQSLGQGLEFLIYFQGNSAPDKSGLPSDRFSAERTGGSVSTLTIQRTQQEDSAVYLCASSFRLAGRETQYFGPGTRLLVL.

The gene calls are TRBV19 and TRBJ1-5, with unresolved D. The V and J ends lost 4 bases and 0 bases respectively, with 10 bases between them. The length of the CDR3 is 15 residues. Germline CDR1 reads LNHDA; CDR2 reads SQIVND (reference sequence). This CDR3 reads CASSSLADSNQPQHF. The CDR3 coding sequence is TGTGCCAGTAGTAGTTTGGCTGATAGCAATCAGCCCCAGCATTTT.

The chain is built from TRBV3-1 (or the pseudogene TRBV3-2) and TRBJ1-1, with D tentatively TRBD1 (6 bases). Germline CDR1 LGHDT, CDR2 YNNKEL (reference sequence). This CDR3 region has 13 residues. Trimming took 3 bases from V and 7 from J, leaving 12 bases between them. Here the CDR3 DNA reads TGTGCCAGCAGCCAGAGGGGGAATTTTGAAGCTTTCTTT. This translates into CASSQRGNFEAFF.

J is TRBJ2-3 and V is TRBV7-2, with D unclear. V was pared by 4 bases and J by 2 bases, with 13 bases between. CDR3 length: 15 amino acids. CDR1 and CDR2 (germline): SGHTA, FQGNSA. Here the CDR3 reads CASSSNPGLTDTQYF. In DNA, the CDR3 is TGTGCCAGCAGCTCCAACCCCGGTCTCACAGATACGCAGTATTTT.

DNA for the CDR3: TGTGCCAGCAGCCAAACTCGGGGGGCCAAAAACATTCAGTACTTC. It specifies CASSQTRGAKNIQYF. This rearrangement joins TRBV3-1 (or the pseudogene TRBV3-2) to TRBJ2-4; TRBD2 is a possible D gene (6 bases). Between the trimmed V and J ends, which lost 2 bases and 1 base, there was a span of 9 bases. CDR1 and CDR2 from the germline V gene are LGHDT and YNNKEL (reference sequence). The length of the CDR3 is 15 residues.

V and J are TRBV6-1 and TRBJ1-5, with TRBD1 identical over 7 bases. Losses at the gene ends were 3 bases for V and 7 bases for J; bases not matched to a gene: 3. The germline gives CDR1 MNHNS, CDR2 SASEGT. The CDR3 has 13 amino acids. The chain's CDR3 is CASSDRGKQPQHF. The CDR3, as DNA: TGTGCCAGCAGTGACAGGGGGAAACAGCCCCAGCATTTT.

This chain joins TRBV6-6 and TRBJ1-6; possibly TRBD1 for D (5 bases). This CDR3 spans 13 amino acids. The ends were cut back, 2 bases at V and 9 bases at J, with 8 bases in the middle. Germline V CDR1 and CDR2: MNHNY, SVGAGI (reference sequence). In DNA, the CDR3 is TGTGCCAGCAGTTACGGCAGGGCTTCACCCCTCCACTTT. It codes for CASSYGRASPLHF.

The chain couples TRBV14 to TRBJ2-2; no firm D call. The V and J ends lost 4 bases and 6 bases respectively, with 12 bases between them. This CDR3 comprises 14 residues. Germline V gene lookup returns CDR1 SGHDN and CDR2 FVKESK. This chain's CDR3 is CASSPLLSAGELFF. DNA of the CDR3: TGTGCCAGCAGCCCCTTACTTTCCGCCGGGGAGCTGTTTTTT.

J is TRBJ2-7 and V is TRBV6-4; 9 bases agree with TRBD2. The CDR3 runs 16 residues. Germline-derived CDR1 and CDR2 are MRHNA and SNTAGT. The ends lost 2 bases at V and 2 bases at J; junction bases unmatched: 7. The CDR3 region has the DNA TGTGCCAGCAGTGACCCTGGGCGGGAGGGCGCCTACGAGCAGTACGTC. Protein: CASSDPGREGAYEQYV.

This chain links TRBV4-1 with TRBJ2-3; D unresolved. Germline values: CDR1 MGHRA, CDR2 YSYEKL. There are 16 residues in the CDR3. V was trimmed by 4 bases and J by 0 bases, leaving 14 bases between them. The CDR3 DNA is TGCGCCAGCAGCCCAAACCCGAGTCTAAGCACAGATACGCAGTATTTT. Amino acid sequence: CASSPNPSLSTDTQYF.

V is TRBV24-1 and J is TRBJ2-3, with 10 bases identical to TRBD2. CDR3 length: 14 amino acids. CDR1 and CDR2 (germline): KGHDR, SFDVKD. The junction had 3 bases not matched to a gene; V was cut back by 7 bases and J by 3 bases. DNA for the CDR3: TGTGCCACCAGCGCTAGCGGGAGTACAGATACGCAGTATTTT. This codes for CATSASGSTDTQYF.

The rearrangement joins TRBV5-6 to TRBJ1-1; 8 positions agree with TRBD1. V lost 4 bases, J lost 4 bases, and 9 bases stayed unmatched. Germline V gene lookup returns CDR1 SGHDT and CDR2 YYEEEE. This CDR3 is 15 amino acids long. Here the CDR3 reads CASSRTTGVGTEAFF. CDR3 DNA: TGTGCCAGCAGCCGAACGACAGGGGTCGGCACTGAAGCTTTCTTT.

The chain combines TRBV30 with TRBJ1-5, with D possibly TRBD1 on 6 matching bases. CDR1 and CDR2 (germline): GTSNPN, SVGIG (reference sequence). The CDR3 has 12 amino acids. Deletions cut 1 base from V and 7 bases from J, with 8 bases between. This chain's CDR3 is CAWSGGPQPQHF. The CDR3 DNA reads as TGTGCCTGGAGTGGGGGGCCCCAGCCCCAGCATTTT.

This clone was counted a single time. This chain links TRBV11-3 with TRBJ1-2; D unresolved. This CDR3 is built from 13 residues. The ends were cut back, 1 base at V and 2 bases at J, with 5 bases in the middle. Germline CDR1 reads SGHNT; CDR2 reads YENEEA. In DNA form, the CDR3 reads TGTGCCAGCAGCTTAGGAGAAAACTATGGCTACACCTTC. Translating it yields CASSLGENYGYTF.

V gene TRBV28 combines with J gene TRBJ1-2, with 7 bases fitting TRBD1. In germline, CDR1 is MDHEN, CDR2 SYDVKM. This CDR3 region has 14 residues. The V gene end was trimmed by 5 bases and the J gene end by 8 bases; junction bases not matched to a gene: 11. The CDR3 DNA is TGTGCCAGCAGTCGAACAGGGGCCCCGCGGGGCTACACCTTC. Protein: CASSRTGAPRGYTF.

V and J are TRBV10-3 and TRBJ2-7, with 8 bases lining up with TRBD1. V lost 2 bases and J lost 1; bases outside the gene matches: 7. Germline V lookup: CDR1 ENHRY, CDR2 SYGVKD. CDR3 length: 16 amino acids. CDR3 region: CAISEGQGARSYEQYF. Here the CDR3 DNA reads TGTGCCATCAGTGAGGGCCAGGGGGCGAGGTCCTACGAGCAGTACTTC.

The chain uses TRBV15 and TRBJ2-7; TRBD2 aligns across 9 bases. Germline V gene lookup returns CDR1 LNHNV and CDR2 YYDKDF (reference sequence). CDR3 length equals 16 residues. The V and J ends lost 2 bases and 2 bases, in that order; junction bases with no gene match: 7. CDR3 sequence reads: CATSRPLAGSTYEQYF. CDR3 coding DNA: TGTGCCACCAGCAGACCCCTAGCGGGATCCACCTACGAGCAGTACTTC.

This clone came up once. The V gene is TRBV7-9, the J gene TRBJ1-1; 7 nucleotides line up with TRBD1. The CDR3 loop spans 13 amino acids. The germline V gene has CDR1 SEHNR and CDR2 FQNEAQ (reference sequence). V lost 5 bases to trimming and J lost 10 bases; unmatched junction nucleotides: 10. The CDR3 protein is CASSPQGPSGAFF. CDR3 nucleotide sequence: TGTGCCAGCAGCCCACAGGGGCCCTCGGGAGCTTTCTTT.

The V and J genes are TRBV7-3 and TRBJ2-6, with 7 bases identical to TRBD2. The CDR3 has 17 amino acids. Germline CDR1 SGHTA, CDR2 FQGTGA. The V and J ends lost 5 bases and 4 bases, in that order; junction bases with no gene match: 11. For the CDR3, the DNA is TGTGCCAGCAGCCGGGTGGGCGGGAGCTCCGGGGCCAACGTCCTGACTTTC. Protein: CASSRVGGSSGANVLTF.

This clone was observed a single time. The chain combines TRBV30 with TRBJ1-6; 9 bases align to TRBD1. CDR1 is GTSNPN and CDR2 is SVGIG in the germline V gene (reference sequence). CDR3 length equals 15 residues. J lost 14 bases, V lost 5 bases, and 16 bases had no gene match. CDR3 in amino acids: CAWRNPGQGLGTLHF. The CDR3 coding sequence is TGTGCCTGGCGGAACCCGGGACAGGGCTTAGGGACCCTCCACTTT.

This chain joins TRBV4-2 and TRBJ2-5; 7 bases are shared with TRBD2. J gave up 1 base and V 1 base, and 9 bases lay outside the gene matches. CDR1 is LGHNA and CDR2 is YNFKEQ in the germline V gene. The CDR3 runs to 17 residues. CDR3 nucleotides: TGTGCCAGCAGCCAAGCTGGCGCGGGAGCCCTCCAAGAGACCCAGTACTTC. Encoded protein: CASSQAGAGALQETQYF.

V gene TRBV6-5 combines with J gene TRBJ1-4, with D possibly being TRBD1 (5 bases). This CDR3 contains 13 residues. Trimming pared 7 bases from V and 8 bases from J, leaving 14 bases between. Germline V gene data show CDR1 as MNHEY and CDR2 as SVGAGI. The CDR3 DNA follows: TGTGCCAGCAATCGAGAGACAGTCGAAAAACTGTTTTTT. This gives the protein CASNRETVEKLFF.

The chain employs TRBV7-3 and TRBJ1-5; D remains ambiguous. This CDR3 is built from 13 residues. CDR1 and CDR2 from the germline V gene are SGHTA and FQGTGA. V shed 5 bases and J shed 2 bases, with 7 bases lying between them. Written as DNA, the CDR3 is TGTGCCAGCAGCCTAGGTCGCAATCAGCCCCAGCATTTT. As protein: CASSLGRNQPQHF.